This TCR beta chain comes out of a study of blood T cell repertoires in COVID-19. The CDR3 spans 14 residues. V gave up 0 bases and J gave up 7 bases, with 13 bases separating them. In germline, CDR1 is SGHNT, CDR2 YENEEA. This table comes from immunoSEQ multiplex PCR, and its TCRdb copy is limited to in-frame clones, with some not included. In the table there are 30,000 to 45,000 clones, roughly 92% of which are singletons. This TCR was sampled from a man in his fifties or sixties with active COVID-19. Sequencing used peripheral blood. V and J are TRBV11-3 and TRBJ2-7, with D possibly TRBD2 on 6 matching bases. This chain's CDR3 is CASSLEGDFGEQYF. The CDR3 DNA follows: TGTGCCAGCAGCTTAGAAGGGGACTTCGGGGAGCAGTACTTC.